This T cell receptor beta chain is from a study of blood T cell repertoires in COVID-19. In the study overall: Sources were T cells, B-cell-depleted T cells, or PBMCs; the material itself was cDNA or gDNA.

Per the germline V gene, CDR1 is LGHDT and CDR2 is YNNKEL (reference sequence). This CDR3 contains 19 residues. The ends lost 0 bases at V and 0 bases at J; junction bases unmatched: 9. Authors' processing steps: By means of reference gene primer amplification, nucleated cell counts were estimated. Assay: immunoSEQ multiplex PCR; the TCRdb copy retains only in-frame clones and omits some. That table is the source of V, J and clone size, and D and trimming were worked out from the DNA. The sample holds under 250,000 clones; roughly four fifths are singletons and the top ten take around 3.4%. The sequence was collected from a woman aged 18-30 years with acute or convalescent COVID-19. The chain recombines TRBV3-1 (or the pseudogene TRBV3-2) with TRBJ2-7; 12 positions agree with TRBD2. The sample consisted of peripheral blood. The CDR3 DNA sequence: TGTGCCAGCAGCCAAGAGGCTAGCGGGAGGGCCGGTGGCTCCTACGAGCAGTACTTC. This encodes CASSQEASGRAGGSYEQYF.